Each of the 7 T cell receptor beta chains below was sequenced from the same sample in a study of blood T cell repertoires in COVID-19. Clones were read by immunoSEQ multiplex PCR, and TCRdb kept only the in-frame ones, dropping some. The sample includes 200,000 to 250,000 clones, about 88% seen only once; the top ten take 15% to 20%. Sequenced: peripheral blood. These receptors were taken from a man aged 45-65 years with COVID-19, enrolled during active disease.

The V gene is TRBV18, the J gene TRBJ2-1; TRBD2 aligns across 13 bases. The CDR3 has 15 amino acids. V shed 4 bases, J shed 6 bases, and the junction held 3 bases outside the gene matches. The germline gives CDR1 KGHSH, CDR2 LQKENI. CDR3 residues: CASSRGTSGTNEQFF. CDR3 in DNA: TGTGCCAGCTCACGCGGGACTAGCGGGACCAATGAGCAGTTCTTC.

The chain combines TRBV24-1 with TRBJ2-1; D possibly corresponds to TRBD1 (6 bases). Trimming took 2 bases from V and 7 from J, leaving 17 bases between them. The CDR3 length is 16 residues. Germline V CDR1 and CDR2: KGHDR, SFDVKD. CDR3 protein: CATSDWDTRLPNEQFF. The CDR3 coding sequence is TGTGCCACCAGTGATTGGGACACCCGTTTACCAAATGAGCAGTTCTTC.

This clone was detected once. The chain recombines TRBV24-1 with TRBJ1-1; tentatively, D is TRBD1 (6 bases). The CDR3 has 12 residues. V gave up 10 bases and J gave up 5 bases, with 13 bases separating them. The germline V gene encodes CDR1 KGHDR and CDR2 SFDVKD. CDR3: CATRGIGTEAFF. In nucleotides, the CDR3 is TGTGCCACGAGGGGGATCGGAACTGAAGCTTTCTTT.

The gene calls are TRBV19 and TRBJ2-1; 8 bases map to TRBD1. V was pared by 5 bases and J by 9 bases, with 3 bases of the junction left unmatched. This CDR3 has 12 amino acids. Germline V gives CDR1 LNHDA, CDR2 SQIVND (reference sequence). The CDR3 loop reads CASSGQGGEQFF. CDR3 nucleotide sequence: TGTGCCAGTAGTGGACAGGGCGGTGAGCAGTTCTTC.

The J gene is TRBJ1-1, the V gene TRBV6-5; 8 bases fit TRBD1. The CDR3 is made up of 13 amino acids. With V trimmed by 4 bases and J by 8 bases, 6 bases remained unmatched. Germline CDR1 and CDR2: MNHEY and SVGAGI. The DNA of the CDR3 is TGTGCCAGCAGTTCCGGACAGGGCGAAGAAGCTTTCTTT. This codes for CASSSGQGEEAFF.

The V call is TRBV9, the J call TRBJ2-5; 11 bases are shared with TRBD2. The germline gives CDR1 SGDLS, CDR2 YYNGEE. J was trimmed by 2 bases and V by 4 bases; bases with no gene match: 4. The CDR3 contains 15 residues. CDR3 in DNA: TGTGCCAGCAGCCTGACTAGCGGGGCGCAAGAGACCCAGTACTTC. Translating gives CASSLTSGAQETQYF.

J is TRBJ2-7 and V is TRBV6-6; possibly TRBD1 for D (5 bases). CDR1 and CDR2 (germline): MNHNY, SVGAGI (reference sequence). The CDR3 loop spans 14 amino acids. V was clipped by 2 bases and J by 7 bases, with 15 bases between them. The CDR3 here is CASSYGAAVGEQYF. The CDR3 DNA is TGTGCCAGCAGTTACGGGGCCGCGGTGGGAGAGCAGTACTTC.